The subject of this entry is one T cell receptor beta chain. Trimming took 3 bases from V and 4 from J, leaving 21 bases between them. This CDR3 region has 16 residues. Germline V gives CDR1 GTSNPN, CDR2 SVGIG (reference sequence). In the authors' methods: Reference gene primer amplification gave estimated nucleated cell counts. Libraries were prepared by immunoSEQ multiplex PCR; TCRdb keeps only in-frame clonotypes and omits some of them. The V and J calls and clone size come from that table; D and trimming were worked out from the DNA. The data show some 400,000 clones, with 81% seen just once and around 1.1% held by the top ten. The data belong to a study of blood T cell repertoires in COVID-19. About the research overall: Donors in the United States, Italy and Spain gave samples during acute or convalescent COVID-19. From T cells, B-cell-depleted T cells, or PBMCs came the material, which was cDNA or gDNA.

The sequenced sample was peripheral blood. The rearrangement uses TRBV30 and TRBJ1-2; tentatively, D is TRBD1 (6 bases). This receptor was identified in a human donor with acute or convalescent COVID-19. The donor label of this sample is uncertain. The CDR3 DNA sequence: TGTGCCTGGAGAGACATTCGGGACACCGGATTCTATGGCTACACCTTC. Protein: CAWRDIRDTGFYGYTF.